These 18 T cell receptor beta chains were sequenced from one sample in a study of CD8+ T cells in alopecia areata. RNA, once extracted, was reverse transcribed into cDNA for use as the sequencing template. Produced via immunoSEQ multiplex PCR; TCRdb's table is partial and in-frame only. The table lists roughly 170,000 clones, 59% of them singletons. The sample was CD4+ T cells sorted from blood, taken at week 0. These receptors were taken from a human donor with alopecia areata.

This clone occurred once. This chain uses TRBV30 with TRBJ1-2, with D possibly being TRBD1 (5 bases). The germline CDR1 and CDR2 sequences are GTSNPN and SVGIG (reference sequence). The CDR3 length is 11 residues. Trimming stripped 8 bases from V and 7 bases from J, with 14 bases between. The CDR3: CAGLTGSGYTF. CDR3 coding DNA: TGTGCCGGGCTAACAGGATCTGGCTACACCTTC.

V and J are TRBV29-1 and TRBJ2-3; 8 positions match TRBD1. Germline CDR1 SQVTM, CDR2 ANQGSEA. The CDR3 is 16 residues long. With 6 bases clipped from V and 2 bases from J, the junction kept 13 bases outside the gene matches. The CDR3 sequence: CSVYDSGTGATDTQYF. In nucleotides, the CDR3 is TGCAGCGTCTACGATTCCGGGACAGGTGCCACAGATACGCAGTATTTT.

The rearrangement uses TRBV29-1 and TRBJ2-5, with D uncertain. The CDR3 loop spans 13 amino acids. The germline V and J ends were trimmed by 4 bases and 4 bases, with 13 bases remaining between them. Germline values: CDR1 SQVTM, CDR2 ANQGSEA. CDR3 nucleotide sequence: TGCAGCGTTGCTGGGGTAACCGGAGAGACCCAGTACTTC. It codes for CSVAGVTGETQYF.

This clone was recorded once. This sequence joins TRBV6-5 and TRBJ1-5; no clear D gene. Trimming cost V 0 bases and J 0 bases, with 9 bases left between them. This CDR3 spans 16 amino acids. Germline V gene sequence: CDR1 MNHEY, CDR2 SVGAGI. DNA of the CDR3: TGTGCCAGCAGTTACTCGTCCGCGGATAGCAATCAGCCCCAGCATTTT. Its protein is CASSYSSADSNQPQHF.

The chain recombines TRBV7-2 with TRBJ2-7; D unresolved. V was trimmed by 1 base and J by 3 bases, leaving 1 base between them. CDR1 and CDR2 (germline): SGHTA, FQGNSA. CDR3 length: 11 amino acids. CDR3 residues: CASSLVYEQYF. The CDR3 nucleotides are TGTGCCAGCAGCTTAGTCTACGAGCAGTACTTC. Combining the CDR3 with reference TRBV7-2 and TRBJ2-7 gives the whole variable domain GAGVSQSPSNKVTEKGKDVELRCDPISGHTALYWYRQSLGQGLEFLIYFQGNSAPDKSGLPSDRFSAERTGGSVSTLTIQRTQQEDSAVYLCASSLVYEQYFGPGTRLTVT.

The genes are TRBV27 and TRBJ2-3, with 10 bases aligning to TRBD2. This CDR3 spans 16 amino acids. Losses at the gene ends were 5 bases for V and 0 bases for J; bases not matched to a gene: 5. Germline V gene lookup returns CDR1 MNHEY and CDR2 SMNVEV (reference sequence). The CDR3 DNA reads TGTGCCAGCAGTCACACTAGCGGGGAAAGCACAGATACGCAGTATTTT. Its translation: CASSHTSGESTDTQYF.

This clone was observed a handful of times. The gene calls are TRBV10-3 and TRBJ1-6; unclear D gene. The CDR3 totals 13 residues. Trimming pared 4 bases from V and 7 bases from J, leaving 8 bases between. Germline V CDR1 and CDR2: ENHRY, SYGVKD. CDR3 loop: CAISGLQNSPLHF. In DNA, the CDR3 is TGTGCCATCAGTGGACTACAGAATTCACCCCTCCACTTT.

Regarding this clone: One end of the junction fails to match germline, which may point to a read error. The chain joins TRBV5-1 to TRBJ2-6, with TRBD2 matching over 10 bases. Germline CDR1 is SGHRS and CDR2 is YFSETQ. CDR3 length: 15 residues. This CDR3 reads CASRLELAGTDVLTF. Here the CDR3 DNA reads TGCGCCAGCAGGTTGGAACTAGCGGGGACCGACGTCCTGACTTTC. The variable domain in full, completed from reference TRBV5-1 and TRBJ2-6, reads KAGVTQTPRYLIKTRGQQVTLSCSPISGHRSVSWYQQTPGQGLQFLFEYFSETQRNKGNFPGRFSGRQFSNSRSEMNVSTLELGDSALYLCASRLELAGTDVLTFGAGSRLTVL.

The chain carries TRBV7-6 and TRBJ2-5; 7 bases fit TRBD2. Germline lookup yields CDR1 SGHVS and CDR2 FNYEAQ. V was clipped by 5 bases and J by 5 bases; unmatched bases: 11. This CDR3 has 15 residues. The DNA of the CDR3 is TGTGCCAGCAGCCCGCGGGAGATAATTCGGGAGACCCAGTACTTC. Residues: CASSPREIIRETQYF. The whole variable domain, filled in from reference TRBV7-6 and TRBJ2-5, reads GAGVSQSPRYKVTKRGQDVALRCDPISGHVSLYWYRQALGQGPEFLTYFNYEAQQDKSGLPNDRFSAERPEGSISTLTIQRTEQRDSAMYRCASSPREIIRETQYFGPGTRLLVL.

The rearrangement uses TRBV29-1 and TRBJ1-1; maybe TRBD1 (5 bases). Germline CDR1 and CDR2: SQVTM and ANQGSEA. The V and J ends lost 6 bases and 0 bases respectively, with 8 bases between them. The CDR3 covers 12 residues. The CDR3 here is CSVRVLNTEAFF. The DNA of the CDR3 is TGCAGCGTCAGGGTGCTGAACACTGAAGCTTTCTTT. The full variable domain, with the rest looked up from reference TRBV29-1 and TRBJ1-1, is SAVISQKPSRDICQRGTSLTIQCQVDSQVTMMFWYRQQPGQSLTLIATANQGSEATYESGFVIDKFPISRPNLTFSTLTVSNMSPEDSSIYLCSVRVLNTEAFFGQGTRLTVV.

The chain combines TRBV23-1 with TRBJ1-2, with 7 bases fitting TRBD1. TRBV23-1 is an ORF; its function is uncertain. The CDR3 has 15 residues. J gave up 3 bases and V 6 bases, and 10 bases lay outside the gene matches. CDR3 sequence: CASSMAGTVHYGYTF. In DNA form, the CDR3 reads TGCGCCAGCAGCATGGCCGGGACAGTGCACTATGGCTACACCTTC.

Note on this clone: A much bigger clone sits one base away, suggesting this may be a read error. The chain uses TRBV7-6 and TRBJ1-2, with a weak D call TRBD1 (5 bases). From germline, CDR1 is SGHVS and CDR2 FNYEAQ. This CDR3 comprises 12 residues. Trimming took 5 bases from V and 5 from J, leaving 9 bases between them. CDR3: CASSPPGYGYTF. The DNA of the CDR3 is TGTGCCAGCAGCCCACCAGGGTATGGCTACACCTTC. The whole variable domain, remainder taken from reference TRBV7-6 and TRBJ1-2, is GAGVSQSPRYKVTKRGQDVALRCDPISGHVSLYWYRQALGQGPEFLTYFNYEAQQDKSGLPNDRFSAERPEGSISTLTIQRTEQRDSAMYRCASSPPGYGYTFGSGTRLTVV.

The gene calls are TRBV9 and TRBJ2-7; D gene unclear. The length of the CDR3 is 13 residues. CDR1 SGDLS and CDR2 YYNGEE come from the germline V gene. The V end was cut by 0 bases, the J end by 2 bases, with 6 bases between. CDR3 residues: CASSVAEPYEQYF. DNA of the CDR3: TGTGCCAGCAGCGTAGCTGAGCCCTACGAGCAGTACTTC.

CDR3 in DNA: TGTGCCAGCAGCTACCGACTAGCGGGGGGCCGCAGGGAGACCCAGTACTTC. Translating gives CASSYRLAGGRRETQYF. V and J are TRBV11-2 and TRBJ2-5; 13 nucleotides match TRBD2. The CDR3 loop spans 17 amino acids. J was trimmed by 5 bases and V by 4 bases; bases with no gene match: 10. Germline V gene lookup returns CDR1 SGHAT and CDR2 FQNNGV. The full variable domain, its missing parts supplied by reference TRBV11-2 and TRBJ2-5, is EAGVAQSPRYKIIEKRQSVAFWCNPISGHATLYWYQQILGQGPKLLIQFQNNGVVDDSQLPKDRFSAERLKGVDSTLKIQPAKLEDSAVYLCASSYRLAGGRRETQYFGPGTRLLVL.

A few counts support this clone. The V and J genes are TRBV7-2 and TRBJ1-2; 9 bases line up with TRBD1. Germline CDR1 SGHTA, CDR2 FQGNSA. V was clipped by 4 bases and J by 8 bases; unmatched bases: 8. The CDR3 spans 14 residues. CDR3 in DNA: TGTGCCAGCAGCTCCGGACAGGGGATGGAGGGCTACACCTTC. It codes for CASSSGQGMEGYTF.

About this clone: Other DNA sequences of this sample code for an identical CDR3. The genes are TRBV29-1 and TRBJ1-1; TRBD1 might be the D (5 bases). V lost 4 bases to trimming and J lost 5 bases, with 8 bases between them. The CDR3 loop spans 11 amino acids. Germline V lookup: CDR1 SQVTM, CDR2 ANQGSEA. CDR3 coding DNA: TGCAGCGTTGGTCGGGGGACTGAAGCTTTCTTT. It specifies CSVGRGTEAFF.

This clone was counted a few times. Here the CDR3 reads CSVEDWAPMNTEAFF. DNA of the CDR3: TGCAGCGTTGAAGATTGGGCCCCCATGAACACTGAAGCTTTCTTT. This chain connects TRBV29-1 to TRBJ1-1, with D unclear. V lost 0 bases to trimming and J lost 0 bases, with 11 bases between them. CDR3 length: 15 amino acids. Germline CDR1 is SQVTM and CDR2 is ANQGSEA.

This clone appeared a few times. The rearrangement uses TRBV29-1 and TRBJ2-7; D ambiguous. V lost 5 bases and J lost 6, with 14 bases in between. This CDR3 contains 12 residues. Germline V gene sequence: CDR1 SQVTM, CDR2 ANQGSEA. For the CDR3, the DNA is TGCAGCGTTTCCCCCTCAGGATCCGAGCAGTACTTC. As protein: CSVSPSGSEQYF.